The rows below give T cell receptor beta chains drawn from one sample of a study of T cell changes during pregnancy in multiple sclerosis. This table comes from immunoSEQ multiplex PCR, and its TCRdb copy is limited to in-frame clones, with some not included. The sample consists of 70,000 to 75,000 clones, about nine tenths of them appearing once. This sample comprised peripheral blood, obtained in the second trimester of pregnancy. Receptors originate from a female donor with multiple sclerosis, enrolled in a pregnancy study. The CDR3 runs from the conserved cysteine through the conserved F or W. A D gene is named only where the DNA matches it firmly. A row's size may be missing; if present it is once, few, many or a size class.

d_call: .
v_call: TRBV9
cdr3_length: 15
clone_size: .
j_call: TRBJ1-4
cdr3_aa: CASSRSEGSNEKLFF
cdr3_nt: TGTGCCAGCAGCCGTTCGGAGGGCTCAAATGAAAAACTGTTTTTT

d_call: .
v_call: TRBV15
cdr3_length: 17
clone_size: .
j_call: TRBJ2-7
cdr3_aa: CATSRASGAYSSYEQYF
cdr3_nt: TGTGCCACCAGCAGAGCGAGTGGGGCCTACAGCTCCTACGAGCAGTACTTC

d_call: .
v_call: TRBV5-1
cdr3_length: 15
clone_size: .
j_call: TRBJ1-1
cdr3_aa: CASSPRAGLNTEAFF
cdr3_nt: TGCGCCAGCAGCCCGAGGGCGGGACTGAACACTGAAGCTTTCTTT

d_call: TRBD1
v_call: TRBV28
cdr3_length: 15
clone_size: .
j_call: TRBJ1-3
cdr3_aa: CASIGKQGAWNTIYF
cdr3_nt: TGTGCCAGCATTGGGAAACAGGGGGCGTGGAACACCATATATTTT

d_call: TRBD1
v_call: TRBV6-6
cdr3_length: 15
clone_size: .
j_call: TRBJ2-1
cdr3_aa: CASSQGQAFENEQFF
cdr3_nt: TGTGCCAGCAGTCAGGGACAGGCGTTTGAGAATGAGCAGTTCTTC

d_call: TRBD2
v_call: TRBV4-1
cdr3_length: 19
clone_size: .
j_call: TRBJ2-1
cdr3_aa: CASSPPASGRARTYNEQFF
cdr3_nt: TGCGCCAGCAGCCCCCCCGCTAGCGGGAGGGCCAGGACCTACAATGAGCAGTTCTTC

d_call: .
v_call: TRBV19
cdr3_length: 13
clone_size: .
j_call: TRBJ1-3
cdr3_aa: CASTGEIGNTIYF
cdr3_nt: TGTGCCAGTACGGGGGAAATTGGAAACACCATATATTTT

d_call: .
v_call: TRBV19
cdr3_length: 17
clone_size: .
j_call: TRBJ2-6
cdr3_aa: CASSIITGSSGANVLTF
cdr3_nt: TGTGCCAGTAGTATAATTACAGGGAGCTCTGGGGCCAACGTCCTGACTTTC

d_call: .
v_call: TRBV4-3
cdr3_length: 15
clone_size: .
j_call: TRBJ2-7
cdr3_aa: CASSQDSSSTYEQYF
cdr3_nt: TGCGCCAGCAGCCAAGATAGTAGCAGTACCTACGAGCAGTACTTC

d_call: TRBD1
v_call: TRBV28
cdr3_length: 15
clone_size: .
j_call: TRBJ2-3
cdr3_aa: CASRETGAYTDTQYF
cdr3_nt: TGTGCCAGCAGAGAGACAGGGGCCTACACAGATACGCAGTATTTT

d_call: TRBD2
v_call: TRBV18
cdr3_length: 16
clone_size: .
j_call: TRBJ2-3
cdr3_aa: CASSPTSGSGTDTQYF
cdr3_nt: TGTGCCAGCTCACCAACTAGCGGGAGCGGTACAGATACGCAGTATTTT

d_call: TRBD1
v_call: TRBV7-9
cdr3_length: 15
clone_size: .
j_call: TRBJ2-1
cdr3_aa: CASSPGQGTVDEQFF
cdr3_nt: TGTGCCAGCAGCCCCGGACAGGGGACAGTGGATGAGCAGTTCTTC

d_call: TRBD1
v_call: TRBV4-3
cdr3_length: 15
clone_size: .
j_call: TRBJ2-1
cdr3_aa: CASSQQTGLYNEQFF
cdr3_nt: TGCGCCAGCAGCCAACAGACAGGGCTATACAATGAGCAGTTCTTC

d_call: .
v_call: TRBV5-5
cdr3_length: 16
clone_size: .
j_call: TRBJ2-7
cdr3_aa: CASSLGPKLFTYEQYF
cdr3_nt: TGTGCCAGCAGCTTGGGTCCCAAACTATTCACCTACGAGCAGTACTTC

d_call: .
v_call: TRBV5-1
cdr3_length: 14
clone_size: .
j_call: TRBJ1-1
cdr3_aa: CASSPAGRWSAAFF
cdr3_nt: TGCGCCAGCAGCCCCGCAGGGCGTTGGTCGGCAGCTTTCTTT

d_call: .
v_call: TRBV7-9
cdr3_length: 12
clone_size: .
j_call: TRBJ1-5
cdr3_aa: CASSPGGQPQHF
cdr3_nt: TGTGCCAGCAGCCCTGGGGGCCAGCCCCAGCATTTT

d_call: TRBD2
v_call: TRBV13
cdr3_length: 19
clone_size: .
j_call: TRBJ2-1
cdr3_aa: CASSLGSRLAGDSYNEQFF
cdr3_nt: TGTGCCAGCAGCTTAGGCTCAAGACTAGCGGGAGATAGCTACAATGAGCAGTTCTTC

d_call: TRBD2
v_call: TRBV28
cdr3_length: 14
clone_size: .
j_call: TRBJ2-7
cdr3_aa: CASRAGGVGGEQYF
cdr3_nt: TGTGCCAGCAGGGCCGGGGGGGTTGGAGGCGAGCAGTACTTC

d_call: .
v_call: TRBV5-4
cdr3_length: 16
clone_size: .
j_call: TRBJ1-1
cdr3_aa: CASSLDPGGTNTEAFF
cdr3_nt: TGTGCCAGCAGCTTGGACCCCGGGGGGACGAACACTGAAGCTTTCTTT

d_call: .
v_call: TRBV6-1
cdr3_length: 13
clone_size: .
j_call: TRBJ1-5
cdr3_aa: CASRGQFNQPQHF
cdr3_nt: TGTGCCAGCAGAGGACAGTTTAATCAGCCCCAGCATTTT

d_call: TRBD2
v_call: TRBV6-1
cdr3_length: 15
clone_size: .
j_call: TRBJ2-3
cdr3_aa: CASSDAGGYTDTQYF
cdr3_nt: TGTGCCAGCAGTGACGCGGGAGGGTACACAGATACGCAGTATTTT

d_call: TRBD2
v_call: TRBV7-9
cdr3_length: 17
clone_size: .
j_call: TRBJ2-1
cdr3_aa: CASSKGVLSGAYNEQFF
cdr3_nt: TGTGCCAGCAGCAAAGGGGTTCTTAGCGGGGCCTACAATGAGCAGTTCTTC

d_call: TRBD1
v_call: TRBV7-2
cdr3_length: 14
clone_size: .
j_call: TRBJ1-5
cdr3_aa: CASSARQGGQPQHF
cdr3_nt: TGTGCCAGCAGCGCCCGACAGGGCGGGCAGCCCCAGCATTTT

d_call: .
v_call: TRBV21-1
cdr3_length: 13
clone_size: .
j_call: TRBJ1-1
cdr3_aa: CASGGQDVTEAFF
cdr3_nt: TGTGCCAGCGGTGGACAGGATGTCACTGAAGCTTTCTTT

d_call: TRBD2
v_call: TRBV5-1
cdr3_length: 16
clone_size: .
j_call: TRBJ2-7
cdr3_aa: CTSSEGLAGGLYEQYF
cdr3_nt: TGCACCAGCAGCGAGGGACTAGCGGGAGGACTCTACGAGCAGTACTTC

d_call: .
v_call: TRBV19
cdr3_length: 13
clone_size: .
j_call: TRBJ1-1
cdr3_aa: CASSISSNTEAFF
cdr3_nt: TGTGCCAGTAGTATCTCTTCGAACACTGAAGCTTTCTTT

d_call: .
v_call: TRBV4-1
cdr3_length: 13
clone_size: .
j_call: TRBJ2-7
cdr3_aa: CASSQGQGQAFYF
cdr3_nt: TGCGCCAGCAGCCAAGGGCAGGGCCAGGCTTTCTACTTC

d_call: .
v_call: TRBV7-9
cdr3_length: 18
clone_size: .
j_call: TRBJ1-6
cdr3_aa: CASSSPTGLSSYNSPLHF
cdr3_nt: TGTGCCAGCAGCTCCCCTACAGGGCTTAGCTCCTATAATTCACCCCTCCACTTT

d_call: .
v_call: TRBV19
cdr3_length: 14
clone_size: .
j_call: TRBJ1-5
cdr3_aa: CASNPQGPNQPQHF
cdr3_nt: TGTGCCAGTAACCCCCAGGGTCCAAATCAGCCCCAGCATTTT

d_call: .
v_call: TRBV9
cdr3_length: 16
clone_size: once
j_call: TRBJ2-6
cdr3_aa: CASSVAGASGANVLTF
cdr3_nt: TGTGCCAGCAGCGTAGCGGGTGCCTCTGGGGCCAACGTCCTGACTTTC

d_call: TRBD2
v_call: TRBV30
cdr3_length: 13
clone_size: .
j_call: TRBJ2-1
cdr3_aa: CAWSTGLVNEQFF
cdr3_nt: TGTGCCTGGAGTACGGGACTAGTCAATGAGCAGTTCTTC